This TCR beta chain was captured by sequencing in a study of blood T cell repertoires in COVID-19. Study information: Material from acute and convalescent COVID-19 was sourced from the United States, Italy and Spain.

Germline values: CDR1 SQVTM, CDR2 ANQGSEA. V dropped 3 bases and J dropped 4 bases, with 12 bases sitting between them. The CDR3 length is 14 residues. How the authors handled the data: Reference gene primer amplification gave nucleated cell count estimates. Method: immunoSEQ multiplex PCR; TCRdb's copy keeps in-frame clones and lacks some. From that table come the V and J calls and clone size; the DNA was used to work out D and trimming. The sample has under 200,000 clones, around 86% seen once; the top ten hold about 6%. The sample holds a few counts of this clone. V usage is TRBV29-1 and J usage is TRBJ2-2, with D possibly being TRBD1 (5 bases). The source of this sequence is a man between 40 and 49 years old with acute COVID-19. What was sequenced was PBMCs or T cells enriched from blood (not recorded which). This CDR3 reads CSVEPGLGTGELFF. The CDR3 DNA is TGCAGCGTTGAGCCAGGGTTGGGCACCGGGGAGCTGTTTTTT.